What follows is one T cell receptor (beta chain) and its context. This sample stems from a study of blood T cell repertoires in COVID-19. CDR3 length: 16 amino acids. With 0 bases removed from V and 3 bases from J, the gap between germline ends came to 15 bases. Germline values: CDR1 SGDLS, CDR2 YYNGEE. The protocol was immunoSEQ multiplex PCR, while the TCRdb copy is restricted to in-frame clones and leaves out a portion. The profile shows approximately 280,000 clones, 85% of them singletons. This clonotype originated in a woman in her forties or fifties who had recovered from COVID-19. The sample was PBMCs or T cells enriched from blood (not recorded which). V usage is TRBV9 and J usage is TRBJ2-5; maybe TRBD2 (7 bases). The CDR3 DNA sequence: TGTGCCAGCAGCGTAGGGGTTGGGGGGGCTGAAGAGACCCAGTACTTC. As protein: CASSVGVGGAEETQYF.